These T cell receptor beta chains were read from a single sample in a study of blood T cell repertoires in COVID-19. Data came from immunoSEQ multiplex PCR; TCRdb stores just in-frame clones and leaves some out. The sample lists 120,000 to 150,000 clones; about 87% were seen once. Sequencing was carried out using peripheral blood. The source of these receptors is a human donor with COVID-19, enrolled during active disease. The donor label of this sample is uncertain. CDR3s leave out the opening cysteine and the closing phenylalanine or tryptophan.

>TRBJ2-1|TRBV24-1
ATSDTDRGTYNEQF
>TRBJ1-1|TRBV6-5
ASRGQGAATEAF
>TRBJ1-5|TRBV5-4
ASSREGNQPQH
>TRBJ2-7|TRBV5-1
ASSLFGDTSYEQY
>TRBJ2-3|TRBV11-3
ASSQGSDTDTQY
>TRBJ2-7|TRBV30
AWIRDRGYEQY
>TRBJ2-4|TRBV29-1
SVVGELTKNIQY
>TRBJ2-7|TRBV19
ASSTSDRSYEQY
>TRBJ1-5|TRBV7-2
ASSFNLGGQGAQPQH
>TRBJ2-3|TRBV5-1
ASTSLGGDTQY
>TRBJ1-2|TRBV7-3
ASSLTRQDGYT
>TRBJ1-1|TRBV6-5
ASSYSASMNTEAF
>TRBJ2-1|TRBV11-2
ASSLDRQRDEQF
>TRBJ1-2|TRBV19
ASSRAGAGMDYT
>TRBJ1-5|TRBV6-1
ASSEAPGQLNQPQH
>TRBJ1-1|TRBV5-1
ASSLAPTGMTEAF
>TRBJ1-1|TRBV5-4
ASSPNSGTGNTEAF
>TRBJ2-2|TRBV7-2
ASSPQGGGELF
>TRBJ1-3|TRBV19
ASSSRQGPENTIY
>TRBJ1-1|TRBV6-5
ASSYTGQGLTEAF
>TRBJ2-7|TRBV24-1
ATSAAGGDYEQY
>TRBJ2-7|TRBV2
ASSEVGWAGRSSYEQY
>TRBJ2-3|TRBV7-3
ASSLWGETDTQY
>TRBJ1-4|TRBV4-1
ASSQDTGREGKLF
>TRBJ1-4|TRBV27
ASSLRFRGTNEKLF
>TRBJ2-7|TRBV13
ASSRRGTGVYEQY
>TRBJ1-1|TRBV6-5
ASSYIRVRGTEAF
>TRBJ2-5|TRBV5-1
ASAGGPRYQETQY
>TRBJ1-6|TRBV7-9
ASSYGWEDSPLH
>TRBJ2-1|TRBV2
ASSELTADNEQF
>TRBJ2-7|TRBV10-1
ASSPGGGPYEQY
>TRBJ2-7|TRBV7-2
ASSWTGVDEQY
>TRBJ2-1|TRBV10-3
AISETTGVEQF
>TRBJ2-7|TRBV5-1
ASSLARHSEQY
>TRBJ1-2|TRBV24-1
ATSRSDRGKGYT
>TRBJ1-4|TRBV7-2
ASSLRQGIEKLF
>TRBJ1-1|TRBV14
ASSPQSGGTEAF
>TRBJ1-2|TRBV5-4
ASTRDRNYGYT
>TRBJ1-1|TRBV28
ASRVGGWNTEAF
>TRBJ1-6|TRBV6-5
ASHRGSNSPLH
>TRBJ2-5|TRBV6-5
ASSYGGAQETQY
>TRBJ1-6|TRBV6-5
ASSYSQGGGNSPLH
>TRBJ2-1|TRBV6-4
ASSRQGENNEQF
>TRBJ2-2|TRBV27
ASRLDEGWNTGELF
>TRBJ2-2|TRBV19
ASSTTASTGELF
>TRBJ2-1|TRBV5-6
ASSEGGRGAHHNEQF
>TRBJ1-5|TRBV2
ASTRDSYQPQH
>TRBJ2-7|TRBV5-4
ASSRGPGSSYEQY
>TRBJ1-4|TRBV19
ASSPRGGQDSEKLF
>TRBJ1-5|TRBV7-9
ASSLGQVHQPQH
>TRBJ1-3|TRBV5-6
ASSLTTVESYSGNTIY
>TRBJ1-5|TRBV9
ASSVGSGDNQPQH
>TRBJ2-7|TRBV4-1
ASSLRGNYEQY
>TRBJ1-2|TRBV6-4
ASSRSGTDNYGYT